This TCR beta chain is from a study of shared T cell receptors in the human thymus. Sequenced by immunoSEQ multiplex PCR; TCRdb stores in-frame clones only, minus some. The table shows 700,000 or so clones, with approximately 83% occurring only once. CDR1 and CDR2 from the germline V gene are SEHNR and FQNEAQ (reference sequence). The CDR3 covers 13 residues. Trimming removed 5 bases at V and 11 bases at J, with 13 bases between. This same sample was also part of a study on human thymus T cells. From that report: Related research described thymic repertoires that were highly overlapping among unrelated individuals.

The V call is TRBV7-9, the J call TRBJ1-6; D is unclear. This sequence was found in a girl in the first two years of life with a congenital heart defect. The sample was thymocytes. The CDR3 DNA reads TGTGCCAGCAGCCCCCTGCGGGTCCCACCCCTCCACTTT. As protein: CASSPLRVPPLHF.